The text below deals with one T cell receptor (beta chain). The data were taken from a study of a mutant IDH1 vaccine in newly diagnosed glioma. Time point of the sample: baseline, week 1 (first vaccination visit). The treatment was: pre-vaccination baseline after standard-of-care therapy. Repertoires were generated with immunoSEQ multiplex PCR, while TCRdb's copy carries only in-frame clones and drops some. The sample comprises 85,000 to 100,000 clones, around three quarters of which are singletons, and less than 9.5% rests with the top ten. The CDR3 length is 15 residues. With V trimmed by 5 bases and J by 8 bases, 14 bases remained unmatched. Germline V CDR1 and CDR2: SGHTA, FQGNSA.

The gene calls are TRBV7-2 and TRBJ1-2; TRBD1 matches at 7 bases. The sample here was PBMCs, taken from a glioma patient treated with radiotherapy, temozolomide or both. The receptor was isolated from a man aged 35-49 years with glioma. The CDR3 region is CASSEGTAPLNGYTF. The CDR3 nucleotides read TGTGCCAGCAGCGAGGGGACAGCTCCCCTCAACGGCTACACCTTC.